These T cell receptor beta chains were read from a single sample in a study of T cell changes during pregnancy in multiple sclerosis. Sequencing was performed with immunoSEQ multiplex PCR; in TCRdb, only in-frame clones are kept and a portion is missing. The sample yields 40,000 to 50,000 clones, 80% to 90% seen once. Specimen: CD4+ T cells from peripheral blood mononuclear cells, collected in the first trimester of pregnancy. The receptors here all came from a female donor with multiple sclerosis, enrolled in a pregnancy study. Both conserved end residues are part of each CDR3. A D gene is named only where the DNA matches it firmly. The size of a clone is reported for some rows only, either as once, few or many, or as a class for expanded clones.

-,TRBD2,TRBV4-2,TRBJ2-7,CASSRSSGRAGAYEQYF,TGTGCCAGCAGCCGATCTAGCGGGAGGGCCGGAGCATACGAGCAGTACTTC
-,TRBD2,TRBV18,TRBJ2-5,CASSPISGTRETQYF,TGTGCCAGCTCACCGATTAGCGGGACGCGAGAGACCCAGTACTTC
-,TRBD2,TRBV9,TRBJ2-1,CASSVDRLAGVTYNEQFF,TGTGCCAGCAGCGTAGATCGCCTAGCGGGAGTCACCTACAATGAGCAGTTCTTC
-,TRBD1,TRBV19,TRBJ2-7,CASSRDRGNEQYF,TGTGCCAGTAGTAGGGACAGGGGGAACGAGCAGTACTTC
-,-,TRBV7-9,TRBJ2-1,CASSTFSGAYNEQFF,TGTGCCAGCAGCACATTTAGCGGTGCCTACAATGAGCAGTTCTTC
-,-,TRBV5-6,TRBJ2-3,CASSFPVLKSASAPDTQYF,TGTGCCAGCAGCTTCCCGGTTCTTAAGTCCGCTAGCGCCCCAGATACGCAGTATTTT
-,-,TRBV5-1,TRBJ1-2,CASSLGAGSLYGYTF,TGCGCCAGCAGCTTGGGTGCAGGCAGCCTCTATGGCTACACCTTC
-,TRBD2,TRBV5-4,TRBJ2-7,CASSVGTSGPYEQYF,TGTGCCAGCAGCGTCGGGACTAGCGGCCCCTACGAGCAGTACTTC
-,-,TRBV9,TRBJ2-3,CASSVATDTQYF,TGTGCCAGCAGCGTAGCTACAGATACGCAGTATTTT
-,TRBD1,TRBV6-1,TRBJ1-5,CATGQNSNQPQHF,TGTGCCACGGGACAGAATAGCAATCAGCCCCAGCATTTT
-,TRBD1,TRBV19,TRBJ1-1,CAISGTGGLAAFF,TGTGCCATCTCCGGGACAGGGGGCCTCGCAGCTTTCTTT
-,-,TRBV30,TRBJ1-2,CAWKEAGDGYTF,TGTGCCTGGAAAGAGGCCGGGGATGGCTACACCTTC
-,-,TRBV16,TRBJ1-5,CASSLQGRNQPQHF,TGTGCCAGCAGCCTCCAGGGGAGAAATCAGCCCCAGCATTTT
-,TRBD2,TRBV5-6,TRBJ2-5,CASSLGTSVRETQYF,TGTGCCAGCAGCTTGGGGACTAGCGTTCGGGAGACCCAGTACTTC
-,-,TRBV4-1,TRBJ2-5,CASSQVINLETQYF,TGCGCCAGCAGCCAAGTAATAAATTTAGAGACCCAGTACTTC
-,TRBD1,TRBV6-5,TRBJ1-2,CASRNRGYYGYTF,TGTGCCAGCAGAAACAGGGGCTACTATGGCTACACCTTC
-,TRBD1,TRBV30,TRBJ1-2,CAWKRQGMDGYTF,TGTGCCTGGAAACGACAGGGGATGGATGGCTACACCTTC
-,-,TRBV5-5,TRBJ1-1,CASSYYPGTEAFF,TGTGCCAGCAGCTATTACCCGGGGACTGAAGCTTTCTTT
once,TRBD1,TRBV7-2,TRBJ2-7,CASNQVTGGYEQYF,TGTGCCAGCAACCAAGTGACAGGGGGCTACGAGCAGTACTTC
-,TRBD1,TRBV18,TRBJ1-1,CASSATGTGGYGTEAFF,TGTGCCAGCTCAGCCACCGGGACAGGGGGCTACGGCACTGAAGCTTTCTTT
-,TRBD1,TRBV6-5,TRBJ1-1,CASTRTGGGTEAFF,TGTGCCAGCACCCGGACAGGGGGAGGCACTGAAGCTTTCTTT
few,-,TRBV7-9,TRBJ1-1,CASSTWMGQTEAFF,TGTGCCAGCAGCACTTGGATGGGGCAAACTGAAGCTTTCTTT
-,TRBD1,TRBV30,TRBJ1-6,CAWSTEIRDRGAPLHF,TGTGCCTGGAGTACAGAGATCCGGGACAGGGGCGCCCCCCTCCACTTT
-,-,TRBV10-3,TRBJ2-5,CAIRGAGQKQETQYF,TGTGCCATCAGGGGGGCCGGACAGAAGCAAGAGACCCAGTACTTC
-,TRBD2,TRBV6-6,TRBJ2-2,CASSYPRRGTGELFF,TGTGCCAGCAGTTACCCTCGGCGGGGGACCGGGGAGCTGTTTTTT
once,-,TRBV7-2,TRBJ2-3,CASSLPARWSTDTQYF,TGTGCCAGCAGCTTACCCGCTAGGTGGAGCACAGATACGCAGTATTTT
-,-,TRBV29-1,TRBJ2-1,CTICRQDCQQSNEQFF,TGCACCATTTGTCGTCAGGACTGCCAGCAGAGCAATGAGCAGTTCTTC
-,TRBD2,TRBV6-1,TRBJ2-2,CASRGPSGGLGELFF,TGTGCCAGCCGGGGTCCTAGCGGAGGGCTAGGGGAGCTGTTTTTT
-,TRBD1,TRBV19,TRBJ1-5,CASSSGQGNQPQHF,TGTGCCAGTAGTTCCGGACAGGGGAATCAGCCCCAGCATTTT
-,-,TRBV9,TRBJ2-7,CASSVGQSTYEQYF,TGTGCCAGCAGCGTCGGACAGTCTACCTACGAGCAGTACTTC
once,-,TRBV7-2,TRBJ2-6,CASSLRGGANVLTF,TGTGCCAGCAGCTTAAGGGGTGGGGCCAACGTCCTGACTTTC